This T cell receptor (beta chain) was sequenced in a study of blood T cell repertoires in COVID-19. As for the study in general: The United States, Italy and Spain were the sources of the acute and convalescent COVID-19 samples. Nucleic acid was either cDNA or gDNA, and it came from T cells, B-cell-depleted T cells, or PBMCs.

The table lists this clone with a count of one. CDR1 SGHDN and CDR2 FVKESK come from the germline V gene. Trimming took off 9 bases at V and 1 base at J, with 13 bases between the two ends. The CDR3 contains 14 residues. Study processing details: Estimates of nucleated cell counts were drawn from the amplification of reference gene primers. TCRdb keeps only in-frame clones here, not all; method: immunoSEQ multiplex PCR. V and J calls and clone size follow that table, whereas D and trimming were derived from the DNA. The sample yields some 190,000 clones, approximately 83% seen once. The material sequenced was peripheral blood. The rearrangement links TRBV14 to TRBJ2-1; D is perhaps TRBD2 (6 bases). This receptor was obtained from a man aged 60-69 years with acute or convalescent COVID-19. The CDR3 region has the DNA TGTGCCAGTAAACCACGGGGGTCCTACAATGAGCAGTTCTTC. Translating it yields CASKPRGSYNEQFF.